These T cell receptor beta chains were read from a single sample in a study of preoperative IRX-2 immunotherapy in early breast cancer. Only in-frame clones appear in the TCRdb table, and some are missing; sequencing was by immunoSEQ multiplex PCR. The sample holds 25,000 or so clones, about 95% seen once. Sequences were derived from tumor tissue, sampled after IRX-2 immunotherapy. The receptor set was obtained from a human donor with breast cancer. Each CDR3 is given with its conserved first and last residue. The order of the fields is V gene, clone size, D gene, J gene, CDR3 DNA, CDR3 protein. D genes are given only for firm matches. The size field is filled for only some rows; it gives once, few, many or a size class.

TRBV9	.	TRBD1	TRBJ1-2	TGTGCCAGCAGCGCAGGGGGACAGGGGGTGTATGGCTACACCTTC	CASSAGGQGVYGYTF
TRBV7-3	.	.	TRBJ1-2	TGTGCCAGCAGCTTAATGGGGAGGACTAACTATGGCTACACCTTC	CASSLMGRTNYGYTF
TRBV29-1	.	TRBD1	TRBJ2-7	TGCAGCGTCCGTCACCCTGGAATGGGGACAGTTACCTACGAGCAGTACTTC	CSVRHPGMGTVTYEQYF
TRBV2	.	TRBD1	TRBJ2-6	TGTGCCAGCATCCGAGACAGGGCCTCTGGGGCCAACGTCCTGACTTTC	CASIRDRASGANVLTF
TRBV6-1	.	.	TRBJ1-5	TGTGCCAGCAGTGAGCCCGACAGAGCGTATCAGCCCCAGCATTTT	CASSEPDRAYQPQHF
TRBV7-9	.	.	TRBJ2-5	TGTGCCAGCAGCTTAGTGGGGTCGGAGACCCAGTACTTC	CASSLVGSETQYF
TRBV19	once	.	TRBJ2-1	TGTGCCAGTAGTATACTTCCCCAAGGGAACAATGAGCAGTTCTTC	CASSILPQGNNEQFF
TRBV6-6	.	TRBD2	TRBJ2-7	TGTGCCAGCAGCTCCCACTGGGGAGGGACCTACGAGCAGTACTTC	CASSSHWGGTYEQYF
TRBV28	.	.	TRBJ1-5	TGTGCCAGCAGTTTATGGTTCGTGCCGGGAGGTCATCAGCCCCAGCATTTT	CASSLWFVPGGHQPQHF
TRBV7-9	.	TRBD1	TRBJ2-7	TGTGCCAGCAGCTCCCCGGGACAGGGCTCCTACGAGCAGTACTTC	CASSSPGQGSYEQYF
TRBV11-2	.	TRBD1	TRBJ1-2	TGTGCCAGCAGCCCGGGGACAGGGGATAGGATCTATGGCTACACCTTC	CASSPGTGDRIYGYTF
TRBV5-1	.	.	TRBJ1-1	TGCGCCAGCAGCTTGGTGACCCGGACGGCGAACACTGAAGCTTTCTTT	CASSLVTRTANTEAFF
TRBV10-3	.	.	TRBJ2-4	TGTGCCATCAGTGAGTCGGGAGGGGGCAAAAACATTCAGTACTTC	CAISESGGGKNIQYF
TRBV28	.	.	TRBJ1-3	TGTACCAGCCTCAACCAGGGGAGTGGAAACACCATATATTTT	CTSLNQGSGNTIYF
TRBV7-2	.	.	TRBJ1-5	TGTGCCAGCAGCTTTTATCCCTCTAATCAGCCCCAGCATTTT	CASSFYPSNQPQHF
TRBV2	.	.	TRBJ2-3	TGTGCCAGCAGTGGCCCCAGCCCGAATTTTAGCACAGATACGCAGTATTTT	CASSGPSPNFSTDTQYF
TRBV27	once	.	TRBJ1-3	TGTGCCAGCAGTTTAAGGTTCGGGAATATCTCTGGAAACACCATATATTTT	CASSLRFGNISGNTIYF
TRBV18	.	.	TRBJ1-1	TGTGCCAGCTCTCGGGGCCCGTCCGAGAACACTGAAGCTTTCTTT	CASSRGPSENTEAFF
TRBV5-1	.	.	TRBJ1-2	TGCGCCAGCAGCTTGGGAAGCGTATATGGCTACACCTTC	CASSLGSVYGYTF
TRBV19	.	TRBD2	TRBJ2-7	TGTGCCAGTAGTAAGGGGACTAGCGGGAGGACCGTACGGGGCAAGTACTTC	CASSKGTSGRTVRGKYF
TRBV18	.	.	TRBJ2-3	TGTGCCAGCTTCACACCCCGTCTCACAGATACGCAGTATTTT	CASFTPRLTDTQYF
TRBV5-1	.	TRBD2	TRBJ2-1	TGCGCCAGCAGCTTGCAAGGGACTAGCGGGAGGGCCCGCTACAATGAGCAGTTCTTC	CASSLQGTSGRARYNEQFF
TRBV19	.	.	TRBJ2-1	TGTGCCAGTAGTATTGGTCGGGGACTCTCCTACAATGAGCAGTTCTTC	CASSIGRGLSYNEQFF
TRBV28	.	.	TRBJ1-1	TGTGCCAGCAGTGTGACAGACAGATTCGCTGAAGCTTTCTTT	CASSVTDRFAEAFF
TRBV5-1	medium-sized	.	TRBJ2-2	TGCGCCAGCAGCTTGGGACACCGGGACCCGGACACCGGGGAGCTGTTTTTT	CASSLGHRDPDTGELFF
TRBV11-2	once	.	TRBJ1-2	TGTGCCAGCAGCTTAGATGAGACATGGAGGCATGGCTACACCTTC	CASSLDETWRHGYTF
TRBV5-4	.	.	TRBJ2-2	TGTGCCAGCAGCTTCGGCGGCGCGACCGGGGAGCTGTTTTTT	CASSFGGATGELFF
TRBV28	.	.	TRBJ2-7	TGTGCCAGCAGACTTCATTACGAGCAGTACTTC	CASRLHYEQYF
TRBV7-3	.	.	TRBJ2-7	TGTGCCAGCAGCCCAGGACGGACCACCTACGAGCAGTACTTC	CASSPGRTTYEQYF
TRBV29-1	.	TRBD1	TRBJ1-2	TGCAGCGTGGCTGCAGGGGGCGGGTATGGCTACACCTTC	CSVAAGGGYGYTF
TRBV7-6	.	.	TRBJ1-1	TGTGCCAGCAGCCCCGACGGGACACCGAACACTGAAGCTTTCTTT	CASSPDGTPNTEAFF
TRBV7-9	.	.	TRBJ1-2	TGTGCCAGCAGCCCCACAGGGTCGCACTATGGCTACACCTTC	CASSPTGSHYGYTF